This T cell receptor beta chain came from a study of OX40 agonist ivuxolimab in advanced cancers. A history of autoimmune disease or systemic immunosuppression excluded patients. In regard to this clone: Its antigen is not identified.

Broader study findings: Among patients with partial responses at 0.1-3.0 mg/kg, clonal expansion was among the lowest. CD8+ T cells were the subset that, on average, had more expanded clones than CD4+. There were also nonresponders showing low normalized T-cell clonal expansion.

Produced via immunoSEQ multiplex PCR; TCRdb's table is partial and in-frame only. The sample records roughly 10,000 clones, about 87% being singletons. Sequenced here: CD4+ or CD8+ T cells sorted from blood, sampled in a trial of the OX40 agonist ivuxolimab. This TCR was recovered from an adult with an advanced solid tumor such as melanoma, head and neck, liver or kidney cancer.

Here the CDR3 DNA reads TGTGCCAGCAGCTACGGACAGACCTACGAGCAGTACTTC. Encoded protein: CASSYGQTYEQYF. The chain links TRBV7-9 to TRBJ2-7; D perhaps matches TRBD1 (6 bases). The V and J ends lost 4 bases and 2 bases respectively, with 9 bases between them. The germline CDR1 and CDR2 sequences are SEHNR and FQNEAQ (reference sequence). CDR3 length: 13 amino acids.